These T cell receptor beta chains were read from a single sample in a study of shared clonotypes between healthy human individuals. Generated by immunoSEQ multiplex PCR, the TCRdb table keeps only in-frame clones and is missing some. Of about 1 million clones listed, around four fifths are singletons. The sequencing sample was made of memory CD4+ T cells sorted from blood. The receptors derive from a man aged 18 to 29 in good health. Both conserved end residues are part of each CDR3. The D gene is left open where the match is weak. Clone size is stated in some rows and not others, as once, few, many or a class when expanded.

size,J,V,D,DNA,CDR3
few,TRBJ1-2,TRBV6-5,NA,TGTGCCAGCGCGGACGGGGTATTGGGCTACACCTTC,CASADGVLGYTF
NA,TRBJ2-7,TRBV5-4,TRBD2,TGTGCCATGGGGAGGGGAACCGGTCCCGAGCAGTACTTC,CAMGRGTGPEQYF
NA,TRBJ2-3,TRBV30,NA,TGTGCCTGGAGTTCGCAGGCCACAGATACGCAGTATTTT,CAWSSQATDTQYF
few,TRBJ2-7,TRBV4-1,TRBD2,TGCGCCAGCAGCCAAGAGGCCCTAGCGGGAGCTTACGAGCAGTACTTC,CASSQEALAGAYEQYF
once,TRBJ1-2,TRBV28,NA,TGTGCCAGCAAGGACAGAATAAGTATGGCTAACACCTTC,CASKDRISMANTF
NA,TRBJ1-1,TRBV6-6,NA,TGTGCCAGCACCCAGGCTGGGGGGTCGGGGAACACTGAAGCTTTCTTT,CASTQAGGSGNTEAFF
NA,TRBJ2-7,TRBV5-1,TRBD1,TGCGCCAGCAGCTTCGCAGGGGGCGAGGGCGAGCAGTACTTC,CASSFAGGEGEQYF
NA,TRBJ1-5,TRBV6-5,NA,TGTGCCAGCAGTCCCGGGGCGACCGGCAATCAGCCCCAGCATTTT,CASSPGATGNQPQHF
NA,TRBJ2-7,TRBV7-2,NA,TGTGCCAGCAGCTCCCAGGGGTACGACGAGCAGTACTTC,CASSSQGYDEQYF
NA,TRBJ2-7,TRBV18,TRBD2,TGTGCCAGCTCACCACCTAGCGGGAACCGCGACTACGAGCAGTACTTC,CASSPPSGNRDYEQYF